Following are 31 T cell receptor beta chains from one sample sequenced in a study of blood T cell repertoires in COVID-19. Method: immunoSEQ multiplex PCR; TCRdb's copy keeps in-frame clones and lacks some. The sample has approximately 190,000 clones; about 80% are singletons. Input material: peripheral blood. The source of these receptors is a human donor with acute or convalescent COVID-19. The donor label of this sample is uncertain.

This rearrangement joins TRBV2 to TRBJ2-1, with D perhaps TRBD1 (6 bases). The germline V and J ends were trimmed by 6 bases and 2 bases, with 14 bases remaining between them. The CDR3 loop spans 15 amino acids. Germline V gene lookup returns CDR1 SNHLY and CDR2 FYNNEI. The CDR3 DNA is TGTGCCAGCAGCCAACAGGGCTCAGCCTACAATGAGCAGTTCTTC. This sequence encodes CASSQQGSAYNEQFF.

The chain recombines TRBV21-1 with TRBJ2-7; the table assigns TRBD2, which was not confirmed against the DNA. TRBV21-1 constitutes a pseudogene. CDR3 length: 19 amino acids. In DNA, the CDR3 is TGTGCCAGCAGCAAAAAACGACTAGCGGGAGGTACCCAATCCTACGAGCAGTACTTC. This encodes CASSKKRLAGGTQSYEQYF.

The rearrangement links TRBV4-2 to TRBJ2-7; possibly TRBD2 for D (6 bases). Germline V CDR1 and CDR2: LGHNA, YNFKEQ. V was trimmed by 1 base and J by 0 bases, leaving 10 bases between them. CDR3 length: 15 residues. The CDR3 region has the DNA TGTGCCAGCAGCCAAGGTCTAGCGAGCTCCTACGAGCAGTACTTC. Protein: CASSQGLASSYEQYF.

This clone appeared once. Written as DNA, the CDR3 is TGTGCCAGCAGCCATCCCGGGACAGGGGCTTCCTACGAGCAGTACTTC. Translating gives CASSHPGTGASYEQYF. The chain has TRBV7-3 and TRBJ2-7; 10 positions agree with TRBD1. The germline gives CDR1 SGHTA, CDR2 FQGTGA. After removal of 5 bases from V and 1 base from J, the junction contained 8 bases not matched to a gene. This CDR3 contains 16 residues.

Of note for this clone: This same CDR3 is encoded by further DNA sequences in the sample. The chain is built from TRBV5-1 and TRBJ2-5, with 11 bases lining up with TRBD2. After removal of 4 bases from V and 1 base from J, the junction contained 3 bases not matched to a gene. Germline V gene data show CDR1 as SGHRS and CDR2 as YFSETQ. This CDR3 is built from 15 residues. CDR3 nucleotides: TGCGCCAGCAGCAGGGGACTAGCGGTCCAAGAGACCCAGTACTTC. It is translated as CASSRGLAVQETQYF. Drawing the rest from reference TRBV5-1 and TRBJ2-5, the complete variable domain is KAGVTQTPRYLIKTRGQQVTLSCSPISGHRSVSWYQQTPGQGLQFLFEYFSETQRNKGNFPGRFSGRQFSNSRSEMNVSTLELGDSALYLCASSRGLAVQETQYFGPGTRLLVL.

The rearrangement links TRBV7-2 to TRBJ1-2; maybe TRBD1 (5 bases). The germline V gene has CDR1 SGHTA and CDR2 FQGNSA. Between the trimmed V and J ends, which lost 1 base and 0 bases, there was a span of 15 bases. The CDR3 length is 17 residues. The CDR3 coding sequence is TGTGCCAGCAGCTTAGGGGGCCAGGGAAGAACTAACTATGGCTACACCTTC. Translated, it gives CASSLGGQGRTNYGYTF.

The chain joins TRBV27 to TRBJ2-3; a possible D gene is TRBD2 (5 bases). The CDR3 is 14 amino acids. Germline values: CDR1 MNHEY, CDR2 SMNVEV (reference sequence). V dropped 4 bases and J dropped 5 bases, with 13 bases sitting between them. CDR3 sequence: CASSSLRAVDTQYF. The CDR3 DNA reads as TGTGCCAGCAGTTCCTTGAGGGCCGTAGATACGCAGTATTTT.

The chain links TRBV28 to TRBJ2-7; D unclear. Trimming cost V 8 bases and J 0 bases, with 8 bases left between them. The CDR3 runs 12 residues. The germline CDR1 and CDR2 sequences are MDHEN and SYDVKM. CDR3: CASASSSYEQYF. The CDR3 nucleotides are TGTGCCAGCGCATCGAGCTCCTACGAGCAGTACTTC.

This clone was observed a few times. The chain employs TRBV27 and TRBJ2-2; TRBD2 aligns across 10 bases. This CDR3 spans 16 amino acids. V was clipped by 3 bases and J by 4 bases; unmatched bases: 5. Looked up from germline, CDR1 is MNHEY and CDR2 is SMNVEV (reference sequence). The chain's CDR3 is CASSFLAGVGTGELFF. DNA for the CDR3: TGTGCCAGCAGTTTCCTAGCGGGAGTCGGCACCGGGGAGCTGTTTTTT.

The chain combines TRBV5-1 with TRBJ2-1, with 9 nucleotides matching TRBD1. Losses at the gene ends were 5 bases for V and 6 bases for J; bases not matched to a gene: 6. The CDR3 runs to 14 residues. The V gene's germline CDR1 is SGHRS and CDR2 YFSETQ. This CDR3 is CASRGTGTPNEQFF. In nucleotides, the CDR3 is TGCGCCAGCAGAGGGACAGGGACCCCCAATGAGCAGTTCTTC.

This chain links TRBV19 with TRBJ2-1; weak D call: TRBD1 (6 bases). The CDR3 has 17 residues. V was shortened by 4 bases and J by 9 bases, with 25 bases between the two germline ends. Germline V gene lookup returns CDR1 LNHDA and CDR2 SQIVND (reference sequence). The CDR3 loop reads CASSTPTPGHPRGEQFF. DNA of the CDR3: TGTGCCAGTAGTACCCCAACACCGGGACATCCGAGGGGTGAGCAGTTCTTC.

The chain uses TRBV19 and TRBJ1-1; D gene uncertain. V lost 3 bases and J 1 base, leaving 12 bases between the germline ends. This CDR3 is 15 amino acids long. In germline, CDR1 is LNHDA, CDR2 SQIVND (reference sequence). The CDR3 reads CASSMRVEWNTEAFF. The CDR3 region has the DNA TGTGCCAGTAGTATGAGGGTCGAATGGAACACTGAAGCTTTCTTT.

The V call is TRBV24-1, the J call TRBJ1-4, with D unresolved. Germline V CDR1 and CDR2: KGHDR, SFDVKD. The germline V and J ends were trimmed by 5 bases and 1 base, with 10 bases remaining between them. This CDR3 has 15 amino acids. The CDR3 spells CATSAWEGTNEKLFF. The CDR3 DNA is TGTGCCACCAGTGCCTGGGAGGGAACTAATGAAAAACTGTTTTTT.

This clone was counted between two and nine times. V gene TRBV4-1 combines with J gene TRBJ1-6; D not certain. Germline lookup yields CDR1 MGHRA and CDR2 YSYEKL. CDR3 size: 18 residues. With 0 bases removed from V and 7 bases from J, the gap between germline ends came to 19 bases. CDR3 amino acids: CASSQEVSGPSRNSPLHF. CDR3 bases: TGCGCCAGCAGCCAAGAAGTTTCCGGCCCGTCGAGGAATTCACCCCTCCACTTT.

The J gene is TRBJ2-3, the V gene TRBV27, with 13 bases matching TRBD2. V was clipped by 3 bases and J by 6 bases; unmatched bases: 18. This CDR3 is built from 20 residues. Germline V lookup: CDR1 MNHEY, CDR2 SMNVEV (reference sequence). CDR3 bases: TGTGCCAGCAGTTTTAGGACTAGCGGGAGCAGGAGCAACATTCAGGATACGCAGTATTTT. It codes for CASSFRTSGSRSNIQDTQYF.

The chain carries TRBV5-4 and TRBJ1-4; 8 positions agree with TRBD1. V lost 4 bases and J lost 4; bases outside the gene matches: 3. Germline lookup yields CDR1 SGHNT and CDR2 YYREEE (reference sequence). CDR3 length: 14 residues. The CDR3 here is CASSPGQVNEKLFF. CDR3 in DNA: TGTGCCAGCAGCCCGGGACAGGTTAATGAAAAACTGTTTTTT.

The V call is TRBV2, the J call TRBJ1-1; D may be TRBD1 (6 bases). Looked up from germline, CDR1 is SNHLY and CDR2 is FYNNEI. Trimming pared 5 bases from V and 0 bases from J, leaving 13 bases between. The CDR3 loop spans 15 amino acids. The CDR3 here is CASSSGTLMNTEAFF. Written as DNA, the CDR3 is TGTGCCAGCAGTTCCGGGACATTAATGAACACTGAAGCTTTCTTT. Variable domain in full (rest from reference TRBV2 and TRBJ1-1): EPEVTQTPSHQVTQMGQEVILRCVPISNHLYFYWYRQILGQKVEFLVSFYNNEISEKSEIFDDQFSVERPDGSNFTLKIRSTKLEDSAMYFCASSSGTLMNTEAFFGQGTRLTVV.

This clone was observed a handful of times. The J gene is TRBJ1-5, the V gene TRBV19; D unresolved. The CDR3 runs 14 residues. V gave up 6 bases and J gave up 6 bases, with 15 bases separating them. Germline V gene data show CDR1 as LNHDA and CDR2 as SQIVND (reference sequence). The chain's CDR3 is CASRAEVPSQPQHF. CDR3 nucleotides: TGTGCCAGTAGGGCAGAGGTTCCCTCTCAGCCCCAGCATTTT. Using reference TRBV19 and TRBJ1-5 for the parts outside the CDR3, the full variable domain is DGGITQSPKYLFRKEGQNVTLSCEQNLNHDAMYWYRQDPGQGLRLIYYSQIVNDFQKGDIAEGYSVSREKKESFPLTVTSAQKNPTAFYLCASRAEVPSQPQHFGDGTRLSIL.

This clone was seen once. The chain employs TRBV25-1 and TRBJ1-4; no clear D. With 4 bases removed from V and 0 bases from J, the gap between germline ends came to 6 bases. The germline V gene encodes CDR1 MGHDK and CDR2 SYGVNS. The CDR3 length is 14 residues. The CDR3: CASSAYATNEKLFF. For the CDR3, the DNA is TGTGCCAGCAGTGCGTATGCAACTAATGAAAAACTGTTTTTT.

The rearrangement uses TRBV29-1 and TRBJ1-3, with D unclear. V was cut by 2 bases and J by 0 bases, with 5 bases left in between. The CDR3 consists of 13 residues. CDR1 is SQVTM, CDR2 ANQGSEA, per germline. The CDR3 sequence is CSVEIDSGNTIYF. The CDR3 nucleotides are TGCAGCGTTGAAATAGACTCTGGAAACACCATATATTTT.

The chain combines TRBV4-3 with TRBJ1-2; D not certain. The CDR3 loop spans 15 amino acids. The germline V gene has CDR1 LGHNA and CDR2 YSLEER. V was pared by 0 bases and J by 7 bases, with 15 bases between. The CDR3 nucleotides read TGCGCCAGCAGCCAAGATCTTAGCCTTGTACGTGGCTACACCTTC. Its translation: CASSQDLSLVRGYTF.

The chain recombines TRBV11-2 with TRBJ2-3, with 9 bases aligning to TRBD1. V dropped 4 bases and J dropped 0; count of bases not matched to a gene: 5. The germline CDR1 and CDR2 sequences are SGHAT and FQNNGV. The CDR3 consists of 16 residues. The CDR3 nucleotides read TGTGCCAGCAGCTATTCCGGGACAGGGAGCACAGATACGCAGTATTTT. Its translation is CASSYSGTGSTDTQYF. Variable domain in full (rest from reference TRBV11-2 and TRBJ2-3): EAGVAQSPRYKIIEKRQSVAFWCNPISGHATLYWYQQILGQGPKLLIQFQNNGVVDDSQLPKDRFSAERLKGVDSTLKIQPAKLEDSAVYLCASSYSGTGSTDTQYFGPGTRLTVL.

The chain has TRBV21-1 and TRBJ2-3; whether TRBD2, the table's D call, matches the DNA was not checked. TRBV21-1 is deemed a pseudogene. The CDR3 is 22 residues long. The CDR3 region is CASSTRISGTSGRPTTTDTQYF. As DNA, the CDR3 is TGTGCCAGCAGCACCCGGATCTCCGGGACTAGCGGGAGGCCTACCACCACAGATACGCAGTATTTT.

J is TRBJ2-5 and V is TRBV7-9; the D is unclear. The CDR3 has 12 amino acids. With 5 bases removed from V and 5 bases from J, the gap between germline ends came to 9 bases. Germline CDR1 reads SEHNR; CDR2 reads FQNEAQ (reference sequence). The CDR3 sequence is CASSPPYETQYF. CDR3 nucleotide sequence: TGTGCCAGCAGCCCACCCTACGAGACCCAGTACTTC.

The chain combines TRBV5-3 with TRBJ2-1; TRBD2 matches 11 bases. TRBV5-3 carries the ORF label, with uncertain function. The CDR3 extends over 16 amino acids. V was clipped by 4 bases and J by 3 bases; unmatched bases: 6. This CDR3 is CARSISTSGSYNEQFF. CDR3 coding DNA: TGTGCCAGAAGCATTTCTACTAGCGGGAGCTACAATGAGCAGTTCTTC.

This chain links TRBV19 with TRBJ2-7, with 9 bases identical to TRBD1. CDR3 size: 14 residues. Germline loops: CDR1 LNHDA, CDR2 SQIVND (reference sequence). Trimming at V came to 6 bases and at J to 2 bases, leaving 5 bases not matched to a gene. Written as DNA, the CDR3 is TGTGCCAGTAGACCCCGGGACAGGGCCTACGAGCAGTACTTC. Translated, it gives CASRPRDRAYEQYF.

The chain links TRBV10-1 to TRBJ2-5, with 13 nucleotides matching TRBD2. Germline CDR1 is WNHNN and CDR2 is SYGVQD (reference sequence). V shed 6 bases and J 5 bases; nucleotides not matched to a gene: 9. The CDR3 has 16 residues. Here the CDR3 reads CASSELAGGSLETQYF. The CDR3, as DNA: TGCGCCAGCAGCGAACTAGCGGGAGGGTCCTTGGAGACCCAGTACTTC.

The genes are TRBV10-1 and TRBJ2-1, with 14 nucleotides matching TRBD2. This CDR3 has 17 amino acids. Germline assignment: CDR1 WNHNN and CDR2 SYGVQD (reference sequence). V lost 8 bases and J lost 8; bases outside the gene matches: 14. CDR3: CASSVGGTSGSGHEQFF. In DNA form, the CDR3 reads TGCGCCAGCTCAGTCGGGGGGACTAGCGGGAGCGGTCATGAGCAGTTCTTC.

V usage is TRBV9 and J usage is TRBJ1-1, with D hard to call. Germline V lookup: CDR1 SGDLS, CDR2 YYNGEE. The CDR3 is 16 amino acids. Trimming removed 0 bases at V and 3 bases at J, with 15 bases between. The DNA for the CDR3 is TGTGCCAGCAGCGTAGGAACCAGGTCGGTCGACACTGAAGCTTTCTTT. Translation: CASSVGTRSVDTEAFF. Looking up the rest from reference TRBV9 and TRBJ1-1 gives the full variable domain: DSGVTQTPKHLITATGQRVTLRCSPRSGDLSVYWYQQSLDQGLQFLIQYYNGEERAKGNILERFSAQQFPDLHSELNLSSLELGDSALYFCASSVGTRSVDTEAFFGQGTRLTVV.

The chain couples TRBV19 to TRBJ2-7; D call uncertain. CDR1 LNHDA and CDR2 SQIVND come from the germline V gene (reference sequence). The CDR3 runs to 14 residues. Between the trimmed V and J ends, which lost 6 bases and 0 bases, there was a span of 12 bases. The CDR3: CASSLSRSSYEQYF. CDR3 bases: TGTGCCAGTAGCCTCTCTAGAAGCTCCTACGAGCAGTACTTC.

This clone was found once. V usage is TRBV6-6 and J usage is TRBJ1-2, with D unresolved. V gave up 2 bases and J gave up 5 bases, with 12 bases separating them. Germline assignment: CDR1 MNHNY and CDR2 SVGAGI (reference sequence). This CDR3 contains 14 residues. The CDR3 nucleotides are TGTGCCAGCAGTTACCGAAAGGGAGTGTATGGCTACACCTTC. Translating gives CASSYRKGVYGYTF.